This T cell receptor (beta chain) was obtained from a study of CXCR3-negative and CXCR3-positive naive CD8 T cells. Study-wide background: Around 130 million TRB reads were obtained overall (about 1.5 +/- 0.3 million per library). The study's findings and limits: Both of the naive subsets showed about the same high diversity, but memory CD8+ cells had much less. Partially decreased CXCR3 expression was recorded after cryopreservation, and fresh PBMCs were used in most assays.

Comment on this clonotype: Its antigen is undetermined.

Germline loops: CDR1 SGHDN, CDR2 FVKESK. The CDR3 spans 12 residues. Through 5' RACE with UMI labels, the TRB cDNA libraries were prepared. One entry per CDR3 protein, without DNA, is what TCRdb gives after re-calling the 5' RACE reads. The sample totals 4,800 or so distinct CDR3 sequences. This sequence was found in a human donor in good health. Some clones in this sample may be carry-over from other donors' samples. What was sequenced was naive CXCR3- CD8+ T cells from blood. Subset reported: CD45RO-CCR7+CD27+CD95- naive CD8+ T cells lacking CXCR3 (TNR3-). This chain joins TRBV14 and TRBJ2-7. The CDR3 loop reads CASSQVPYEQYF.